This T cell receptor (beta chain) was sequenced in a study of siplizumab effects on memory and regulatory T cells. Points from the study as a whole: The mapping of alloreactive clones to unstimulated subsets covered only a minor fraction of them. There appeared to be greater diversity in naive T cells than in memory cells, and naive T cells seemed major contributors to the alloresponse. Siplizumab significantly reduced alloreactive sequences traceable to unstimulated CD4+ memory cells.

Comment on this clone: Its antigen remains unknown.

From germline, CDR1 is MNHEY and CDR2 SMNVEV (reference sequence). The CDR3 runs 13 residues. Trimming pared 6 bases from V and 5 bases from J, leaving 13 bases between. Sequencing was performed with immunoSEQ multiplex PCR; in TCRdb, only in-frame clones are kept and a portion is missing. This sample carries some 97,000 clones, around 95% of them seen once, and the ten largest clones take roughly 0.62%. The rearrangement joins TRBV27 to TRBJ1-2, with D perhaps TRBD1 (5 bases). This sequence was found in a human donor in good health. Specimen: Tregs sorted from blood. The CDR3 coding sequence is TGTGCCAGCAGGCCAAGCGGGGCGTATGGCTACACCTTC. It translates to CASRPSGAYGYTF.